This T cell receptor beta chain was recovered during a study of Tregs in tolerant kidney transplant recipients. Overall study findings and caveats: No direct test of biological reproducibility was done here.

The ends lost 4 bases at V and 4 bases at J; junction bases unmatched: 10. In germline, CDR1 is GTSNPN, CDR2 SVGIG (reference sequence). The CDR3 consists of 14 residues. TCRdb's copy holds only in-frame clones and misses some; the assay was immunoSEQ multiplex PCR. The table has 60,000 to 95,000 clones, around 98% seen once. Unstimulated regulatory T cells (CD4+CD25+CD127-), CD4+CD25- non-regulatory cells, CD4 and CD8 cells were FACS-sorted from thawed PBMCs. Points on this clone: The antigen remains unidentified.

V and J are TRBV30 and TRBJ2-7, with TRBD1 identical over 7 bases. This specimen consisted of CD4+ T cells from blood, obtained before the transplant. The clonotype was recovered from a human donor who received a combined kidney and bone marrow transplant. The CDR3 DNA reads TGTGCCTGGACGGGCCGAGACAGGGAATACGAGCAGTACTTC. It is translated as CAWTGRDREYEQYF.